This T cell receptor (beta chain) came from a study of graft-versus-host responses after intestinal transplantation (dated by TCRdb to the early 2020s). Regarding the research as a whole: The transplants that recipients received were multivisceral, liver-intestinal, or isolated intestinal. Every recipient was given anti-thymocyte globulin induction, then maintenance tacrolimus and steroids for roughly 3 years. After intestinal transplantation, graft-versus-host and host-versus-graft alloreactive T cell clones in the graft, circulation and bone marrow were tracked using bulk TCR-beta CDR3 sequencing. Alloreactive clones were identified by sequencing pre-transplant mixed lymphocyte reaction products and comparing them with unstimulated pre-transplant donor and recipient T cells. Of the roughly 24 intestinal transplant recipients enrolled in the cohort, one of whom was a retransplant, a few patients without pretransplant specimens were excluded. Donor T cell macrochimerism was defined as a peak of at least 4% donor T cells among recipient peripheral blood mononuclear cells. Samples from a few later patients were sequenced in-house on an Illumina MiSeq with MiXCR processing rather than by the commercial service. What the work shows at the level of the full study, not this receptor alone: Early after transplant, peak levels of circulating GvH clones were associated with declines in HvG clones. Patients with donor T cell macrochimerism had high GvH to HvG T cell clonal ratios in their allografts. GvH clones were found in recipient bone marrow, and some of the GvH clones appeared earlier in ileal mucosa or blood, which is consistent with an intestinal mucosal origin. The relatively low number and heterogeneity of intestinal transplant patients limited the conclusions.

The library was produced with the immunoSEQ multiplex PCR assay. For most patients, genomic DNA was isolated with the Qiagen DNeasy Blood and Tissue Kit and sent frozen to Adaptive Biotechnologies for TCR sequencing. High-throughput TCR-beta CDR3 sequencing of genomic DNA from most patients was performed by Adaptive Biotechnologies. The original methods were these. Adaptive's ImmunoSEQ software supplied the TCR sequencing data for more than 15 patients, while MiXCR and VDJtools were used to process a few other patients. CD4 versus CD8 sorting errors were corrected by removing sequences found in both subsets at a frequency ratio below 5:1. Because the origin of CDR3 nucleotide sequences shared between donor and recipient could not be assigned, those sequences were removed. Alloreactive clones required at least 2-fold expansion over unstimulated cells and minimum CFSE-low frequency of 0.002% (template counts) or 0.001% (read counts). Clones were considered mappable if detected in sequenced pre-transplant spleen, lymph node, or MLR CFSE-low populations of the donor or recipient. The cumulative frequency of alloreactive clones was calculated as a percentage of all sequences, weighted by copy number. The table was pulled from immuneACCESS by TCRdb, which kept in-frame rearrangements only. Such tables lose some clones; where checked, under half of the loss comes from unresolved V genes, and the rest has no known cause. That table supplies the V and J calls and clone size; D and trimming were determined from the DNA. For this sample there are fewer than 85,000 clones; around 96% appear just once. Around 0.56% of the sample is in the top ten clones.

Notes on this clone: Its cognate antigen has yet to be identified. One base away there is no much larger clone; base qualities are not given.

Inclusive of the bounding cysteine and phenylalanine, the CDR3 is 13 residues long. CDR3 DNA only is kept here, 39 bases in frame from base 1. The germline V gene (reference sequence) specifies LNHDA as CDR1 and SQIVND as CDR2. Trimming takes 0 bases from V and 13 bases from J, and the germline ends sit 15 bases apart. According to the study, the label for this sample's time point signals: cells obtained before transplantation from donor or recipient. CD3+CD4+ and CD3+CD8+ populations were FACS-sorted from unstimulated pre-transplant donor and recipient cells taken from spleen or lymph nodes. This clonotype originated in a human donor who received an intestinal transplant. Sequenced material: unstimulated CD8+ T cells sorted from spleen or lymph node cells, taken before intestinal transplant. Here the chain combines TRBV19 and TRBJ1-2; the D gene assignment is ambiguous. The DNA reads TGTGCCAGTAGTATAGAGGGCGTTCGGGGATCCACCTTC. Translation gives CASSIEGVRGSTF.